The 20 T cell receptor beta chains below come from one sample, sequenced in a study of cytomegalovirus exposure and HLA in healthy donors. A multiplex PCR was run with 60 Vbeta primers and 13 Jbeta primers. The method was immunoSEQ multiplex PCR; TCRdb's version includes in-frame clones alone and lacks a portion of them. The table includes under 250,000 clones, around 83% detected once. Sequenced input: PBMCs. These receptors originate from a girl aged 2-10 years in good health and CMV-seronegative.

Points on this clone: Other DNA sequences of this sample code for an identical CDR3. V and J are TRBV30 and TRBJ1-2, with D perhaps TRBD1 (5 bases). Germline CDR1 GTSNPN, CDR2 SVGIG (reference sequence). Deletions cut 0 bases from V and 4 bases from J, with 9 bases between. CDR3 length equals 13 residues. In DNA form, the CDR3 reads TGTGCCTGGAGTGTTCAGGGAAGCTATGGCTACACCTTC. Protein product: CAWSVQGSYGYTF.

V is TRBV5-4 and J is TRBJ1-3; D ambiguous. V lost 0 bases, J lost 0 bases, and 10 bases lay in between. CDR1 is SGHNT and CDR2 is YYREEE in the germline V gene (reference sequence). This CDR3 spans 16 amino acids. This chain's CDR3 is CASSLVSGNSGNTIYF. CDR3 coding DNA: TGTGCCAGCAGCTTGGTTTCGGGTAACTCTGGAAACACCATATATTTT.

The CDR3 DNA is TGTGCCAGCAGTCTTAGCGGGAGTCCTTACAATGAGCAGTTCTTC. This translates into CASSLSGSPYNEQFF. The chain couples TRBV5-4 to TRBJ2-1; TRBD2 matches 9 bases. The CDR3 totals 15 residues. With V trimmed by 5 bases and J by 4 bases, 7 bases remained unmatched. Germline CDR1 reads SGHNT; CDR2 reads YYREEE (reference sequence).

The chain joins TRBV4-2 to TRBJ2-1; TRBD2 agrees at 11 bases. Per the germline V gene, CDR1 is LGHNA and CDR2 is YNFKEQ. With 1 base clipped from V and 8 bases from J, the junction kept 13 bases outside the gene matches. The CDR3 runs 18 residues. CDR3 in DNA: TGTGCCAGCAGCCAAGTGCCCGTTAGCGGGAGGGCCGGGCATGAGCAGTTCTTC. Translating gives CASSQVPVSGRAGHEQFF.

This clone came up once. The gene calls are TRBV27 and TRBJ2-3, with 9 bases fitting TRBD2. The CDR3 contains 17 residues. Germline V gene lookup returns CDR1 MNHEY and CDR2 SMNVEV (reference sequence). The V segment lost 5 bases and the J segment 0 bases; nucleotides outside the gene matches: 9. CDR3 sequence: CASSLKASGASTDTQYF. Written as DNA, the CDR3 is TGTGCCAGCAGTCTAAAGGCTAGCGGGGCTAGCACAGATACGCAGTATTTT.

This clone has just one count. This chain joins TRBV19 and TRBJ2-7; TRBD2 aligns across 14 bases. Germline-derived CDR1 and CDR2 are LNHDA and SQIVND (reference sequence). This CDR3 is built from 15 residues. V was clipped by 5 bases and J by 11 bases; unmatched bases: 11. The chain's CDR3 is CASSLGLAGAGDKYF. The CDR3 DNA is TGTGCCAGTAGTTTGGGACTAGCGGGGGCCGGGGACAAGTACTTC.

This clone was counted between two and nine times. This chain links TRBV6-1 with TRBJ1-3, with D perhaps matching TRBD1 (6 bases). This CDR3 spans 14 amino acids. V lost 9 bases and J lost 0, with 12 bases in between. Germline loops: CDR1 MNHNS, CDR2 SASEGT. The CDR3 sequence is CASRDIISGNTIYF. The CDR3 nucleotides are TGTGCCAGTCGGGACATTATCTCTGGAAACACCATATATTTT.

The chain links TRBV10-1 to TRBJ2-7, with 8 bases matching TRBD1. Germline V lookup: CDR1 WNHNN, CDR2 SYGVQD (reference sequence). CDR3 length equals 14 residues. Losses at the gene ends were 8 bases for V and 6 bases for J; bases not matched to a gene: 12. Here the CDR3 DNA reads TGCGCCAGCTCTCCCCGGACAGGGATGGCCGAGCAGTACTTC. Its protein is CASSPRTGMAEQYF.

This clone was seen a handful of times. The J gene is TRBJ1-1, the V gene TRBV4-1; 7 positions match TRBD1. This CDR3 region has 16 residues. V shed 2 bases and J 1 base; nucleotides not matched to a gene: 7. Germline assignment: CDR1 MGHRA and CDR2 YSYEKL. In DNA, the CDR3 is TGCGCCAGCAGCCAACCACTTCGGACAGGGAACACTGAAGCTTTCTTT. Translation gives CASSQPLRTGNTEAFF.

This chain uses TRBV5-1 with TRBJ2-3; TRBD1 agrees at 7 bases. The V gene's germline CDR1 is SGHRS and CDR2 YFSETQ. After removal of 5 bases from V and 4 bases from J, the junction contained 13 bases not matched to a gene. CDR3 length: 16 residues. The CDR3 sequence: CASRRGRNQPSDTQYF. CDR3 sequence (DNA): TGCGCCAGCAGGAGGGGGCGCAACCAGCCCTCAGATACGCAGTATTTT.

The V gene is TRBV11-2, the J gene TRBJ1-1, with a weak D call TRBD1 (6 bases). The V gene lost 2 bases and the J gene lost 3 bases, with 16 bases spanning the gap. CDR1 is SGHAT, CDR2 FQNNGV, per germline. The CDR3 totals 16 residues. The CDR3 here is CASSLRTGKGDTEAFF. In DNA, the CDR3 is TGTGCCAGCAGCTTAAGAACAGGGAAGGGTGACACTGAAGCTTTCTTT. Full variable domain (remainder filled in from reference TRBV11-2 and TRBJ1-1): EAGVAQSPRYKIIEKRQSVAFWCNPISGHATLYWYQQILGQGPKLLIQFQNNGVVDDSQLPKDRFSAERLKGVDSTLKIQPAKLEDSAVYLCASSLRTGKGDTEAFFGQGTRLTVV.

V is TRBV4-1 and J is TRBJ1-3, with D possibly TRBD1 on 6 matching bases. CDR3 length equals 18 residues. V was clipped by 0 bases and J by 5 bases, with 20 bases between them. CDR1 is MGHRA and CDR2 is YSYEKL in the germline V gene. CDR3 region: CASSQDVSWSGDRNTIYF. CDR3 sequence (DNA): TGCGCCAGCAGCCAAGATGTGAGTTGGTCAGGGGATCGAAACACCATATATTTT.

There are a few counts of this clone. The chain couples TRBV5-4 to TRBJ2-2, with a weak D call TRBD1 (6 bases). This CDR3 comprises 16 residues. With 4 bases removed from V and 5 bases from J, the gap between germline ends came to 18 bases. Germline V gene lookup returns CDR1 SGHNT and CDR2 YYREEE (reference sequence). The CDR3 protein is CASSHYTGRWTGELFF. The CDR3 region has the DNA TGTGCCAGCAGCCATTATACAGGGCGGTGGACCGGGGAGCTGTTTTTT.

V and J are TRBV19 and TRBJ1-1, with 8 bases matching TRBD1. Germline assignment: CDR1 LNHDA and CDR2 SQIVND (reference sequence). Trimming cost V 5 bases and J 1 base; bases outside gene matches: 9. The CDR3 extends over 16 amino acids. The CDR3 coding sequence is TGTGCCAGTAGTGATCAGGGGGCCCCCGCGAACACTGAAGCTTTCTTT. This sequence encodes CASSDQGAPANTEAFF. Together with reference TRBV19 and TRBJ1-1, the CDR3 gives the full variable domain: DGGITQSPKYLFRKEGQNVTLSCEQNLNHDAMYWYRQDPGQGLRLIYYSQIVNDFQKGDIAEGYSVSREKKESFPLTVTSAQKNPTAFYLCASSDQGAPANTEAFFGQGTRLTVV.

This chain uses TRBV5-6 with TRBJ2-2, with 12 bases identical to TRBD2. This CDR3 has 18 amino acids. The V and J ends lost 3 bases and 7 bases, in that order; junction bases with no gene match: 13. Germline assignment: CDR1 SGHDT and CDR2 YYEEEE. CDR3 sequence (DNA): TGTGCCAGCAGCTCGAAAAGGAAGACTAGCGGGAGTGTCGGGGAGCTGTTTTTT. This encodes CASSSKRKTSGSVGELFF.

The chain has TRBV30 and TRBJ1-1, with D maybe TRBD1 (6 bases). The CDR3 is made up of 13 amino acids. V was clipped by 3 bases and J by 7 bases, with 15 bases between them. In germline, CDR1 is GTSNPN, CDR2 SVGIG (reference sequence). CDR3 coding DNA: TGTGCCTGGAGCCAACTCCAGGGGCTTGAAGCTTTCTTT. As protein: CAWSQLQGLEAFF.

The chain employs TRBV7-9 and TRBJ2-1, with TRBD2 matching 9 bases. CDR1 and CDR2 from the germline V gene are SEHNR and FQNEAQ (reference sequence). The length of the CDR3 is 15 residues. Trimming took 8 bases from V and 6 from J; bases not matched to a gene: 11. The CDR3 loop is CASATWAGGPNEQFF. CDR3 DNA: TGTGCCAGCGCAACGTGGGCGGGAGGGCCCAATGAGCAGTTCTTC.

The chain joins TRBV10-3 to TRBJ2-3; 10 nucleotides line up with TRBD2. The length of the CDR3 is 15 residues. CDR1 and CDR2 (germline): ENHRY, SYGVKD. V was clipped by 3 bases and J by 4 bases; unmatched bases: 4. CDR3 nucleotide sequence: TGTGCCATCAGTGAAACTAGCGGGACTCCAGATACGCAGTATTTT. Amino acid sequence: CAISETSGTPDTQYF.

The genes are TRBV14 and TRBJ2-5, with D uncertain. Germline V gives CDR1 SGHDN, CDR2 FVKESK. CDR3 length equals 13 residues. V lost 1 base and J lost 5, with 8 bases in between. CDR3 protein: CASSQGLGETQYF. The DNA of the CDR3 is TGTGCCAGCAGCCAAGGGCTCGGGGAGACCCAGTACTTC.

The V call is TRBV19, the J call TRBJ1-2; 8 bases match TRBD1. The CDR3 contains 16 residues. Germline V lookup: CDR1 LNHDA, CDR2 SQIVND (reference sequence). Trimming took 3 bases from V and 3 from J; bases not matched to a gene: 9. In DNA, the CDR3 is TGTGCCAGTAGTATCTTCGCAGGGGGCTTTTACTATGGCTACACCTTC. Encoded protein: CASSIFAGGFYYGYTF. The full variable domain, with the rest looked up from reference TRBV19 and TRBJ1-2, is DGGITQSPKYLFRKEGQNVTLSCEQNLNHDAMYWYRQDPGQGLRLIYYSQIVNDFQKGDIAEGYSVSREKKESFPLTVTSAQKNPTAFYLCASSIFAGGFYYGYTFGSGTRLTVV.